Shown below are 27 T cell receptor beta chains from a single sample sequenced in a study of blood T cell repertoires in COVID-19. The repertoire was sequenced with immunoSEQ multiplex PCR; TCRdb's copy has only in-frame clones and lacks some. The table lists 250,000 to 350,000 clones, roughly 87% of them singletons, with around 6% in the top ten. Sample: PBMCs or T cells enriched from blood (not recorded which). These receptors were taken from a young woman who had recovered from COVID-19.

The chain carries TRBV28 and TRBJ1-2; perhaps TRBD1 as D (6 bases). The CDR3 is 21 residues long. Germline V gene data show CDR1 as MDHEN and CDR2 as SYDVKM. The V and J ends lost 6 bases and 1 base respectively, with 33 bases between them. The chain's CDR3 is CASRKNPGARQGRSINYGYTF. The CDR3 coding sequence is TGTGCCAGCAGGAAAAATCCCGGGGCAAGGCAGGGGCGTTCTATTAACTATGGCTACACCTTC.

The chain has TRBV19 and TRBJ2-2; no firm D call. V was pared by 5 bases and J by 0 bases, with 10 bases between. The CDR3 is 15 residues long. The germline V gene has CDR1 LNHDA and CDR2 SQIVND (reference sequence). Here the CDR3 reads CASSSRGPNTGELFF. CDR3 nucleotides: TGTGCCAGTAGTTCCCGTGGCCCGAACACCGGGGAGCTGTTTTTT.

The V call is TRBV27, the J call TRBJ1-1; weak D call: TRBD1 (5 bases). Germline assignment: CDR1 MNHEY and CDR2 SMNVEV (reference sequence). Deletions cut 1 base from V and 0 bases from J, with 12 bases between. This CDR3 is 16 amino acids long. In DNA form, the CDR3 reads TGTGCCAGCAGTTTATACCGGACACCACTGAACACTGAAGCTTTCTTT. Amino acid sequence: CASSLYRTPLNTEAFF.

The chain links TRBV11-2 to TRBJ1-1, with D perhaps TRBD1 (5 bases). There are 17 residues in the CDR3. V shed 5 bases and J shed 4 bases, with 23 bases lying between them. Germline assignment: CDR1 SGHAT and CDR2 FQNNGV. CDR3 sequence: CASSQPLGTEVGTEAFF. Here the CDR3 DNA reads TGTGCCAGCAGCCAACCCCTTGGGACTGAGGTTGGCACTGAAGCTTTCTTT.

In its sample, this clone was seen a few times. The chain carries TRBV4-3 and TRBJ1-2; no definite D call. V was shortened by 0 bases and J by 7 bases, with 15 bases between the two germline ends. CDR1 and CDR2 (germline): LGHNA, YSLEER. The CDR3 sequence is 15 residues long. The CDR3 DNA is TGCGCCAGCAGCCAAGATCGGGGATCCTCGTTTGGCTACACCTTC. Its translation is CASSQDRGSSFGYTF.

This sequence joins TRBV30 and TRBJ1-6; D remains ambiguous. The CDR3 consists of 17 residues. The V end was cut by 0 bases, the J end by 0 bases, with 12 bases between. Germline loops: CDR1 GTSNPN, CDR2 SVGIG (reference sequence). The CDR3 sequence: CAWSVSGQSSYNSPLHF. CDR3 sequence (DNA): TGTGCCTGGAGTGTATCAGGCCAGAGCTCCTATAATTCACCCCTCCACTTT.

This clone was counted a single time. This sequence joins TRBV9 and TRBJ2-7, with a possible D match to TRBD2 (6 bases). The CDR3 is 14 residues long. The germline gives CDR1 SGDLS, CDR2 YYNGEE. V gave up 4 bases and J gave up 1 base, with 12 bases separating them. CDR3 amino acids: CASSSPSESYEQYF. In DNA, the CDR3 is TGTGCCAGCAGCAGTCCTAGCGAGTCCTACGAGCAGTACTTC. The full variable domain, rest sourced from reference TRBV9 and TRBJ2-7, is DSGVTQTPKHLITATGQRVTLRCSPRSGDLSVYWYQQSLDQGLQFLIQYYNGEERAKGNILERFSAQQFPDLHSELNLSSLELGDSALYFCASSSPSESYEQYFGPGTRLTVT.

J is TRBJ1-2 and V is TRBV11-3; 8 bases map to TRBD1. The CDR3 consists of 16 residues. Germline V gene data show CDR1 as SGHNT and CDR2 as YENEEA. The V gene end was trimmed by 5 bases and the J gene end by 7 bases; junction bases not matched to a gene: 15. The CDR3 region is CASSAPGQVVFCGYTF. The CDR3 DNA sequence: TGTGCCAGCAGCGCGCCGGGACAGGTGGTTTTTTGTGGCTACACCTTC.

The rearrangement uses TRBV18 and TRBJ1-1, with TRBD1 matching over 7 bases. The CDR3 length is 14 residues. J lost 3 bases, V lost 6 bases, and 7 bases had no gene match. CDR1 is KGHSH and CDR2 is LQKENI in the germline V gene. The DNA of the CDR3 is TGTGCCAGCTCCCACGACAGGGATTACACTGAAGCTTTCTTT. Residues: CASSHDRDYTEAFF.

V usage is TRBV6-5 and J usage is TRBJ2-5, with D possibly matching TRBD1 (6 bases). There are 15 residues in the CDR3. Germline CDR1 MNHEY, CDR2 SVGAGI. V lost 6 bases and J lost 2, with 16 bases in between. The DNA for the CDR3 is TGTGCCAGCAGCGACAGGTTTGGGAAACAAGAGACCCAGTACTTC. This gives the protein CASSDRFGKQETQYF.

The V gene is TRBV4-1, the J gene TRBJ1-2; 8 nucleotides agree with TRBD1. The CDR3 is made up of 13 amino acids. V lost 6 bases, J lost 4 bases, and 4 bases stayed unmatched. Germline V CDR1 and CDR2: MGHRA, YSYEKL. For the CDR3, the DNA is TGCGCCAGCAGGGCGACAGGGGCCTATGGCTACACCTTC. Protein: CASRATGAYGYTF.

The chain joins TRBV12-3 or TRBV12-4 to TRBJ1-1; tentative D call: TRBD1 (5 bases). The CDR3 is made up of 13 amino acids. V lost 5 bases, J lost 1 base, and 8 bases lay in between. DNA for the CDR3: TGTGCCAGCAGTAACGGACAGAACACTGAAGCTTTCTTT. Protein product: CASSNGQNTEAFF.

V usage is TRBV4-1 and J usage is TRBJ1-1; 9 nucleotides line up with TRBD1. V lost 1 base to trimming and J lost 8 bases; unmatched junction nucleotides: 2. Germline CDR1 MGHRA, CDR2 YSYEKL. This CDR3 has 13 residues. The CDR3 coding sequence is TGCGCCAGCAGCCAAGGGACAGGGGACGAAGCTTTCTTT. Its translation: CASSQGTGDEAFF.

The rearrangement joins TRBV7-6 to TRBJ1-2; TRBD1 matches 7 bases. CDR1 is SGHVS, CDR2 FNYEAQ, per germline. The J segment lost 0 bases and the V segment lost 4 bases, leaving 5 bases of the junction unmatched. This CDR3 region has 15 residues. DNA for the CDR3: TGTGCCAGCAGCTCCGAGACAGGGCCTAACTATGGCTACACCTTC. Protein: CASSSETGPNYGYTF.

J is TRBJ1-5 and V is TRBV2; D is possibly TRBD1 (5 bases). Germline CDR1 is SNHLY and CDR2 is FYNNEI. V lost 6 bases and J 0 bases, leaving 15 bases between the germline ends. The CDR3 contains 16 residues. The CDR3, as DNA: TGTGCCAGCAGAGAAAGGACATCATATAGCAATCAGCCCCAGCATTTT. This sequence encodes CASRERTSYSNQPQHF.

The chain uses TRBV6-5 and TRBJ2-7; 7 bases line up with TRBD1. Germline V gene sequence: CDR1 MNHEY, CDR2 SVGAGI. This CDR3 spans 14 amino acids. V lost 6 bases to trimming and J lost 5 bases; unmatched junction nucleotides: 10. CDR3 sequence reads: CASSGQTGNNEQYF. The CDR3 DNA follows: TGTGCCAGCAGCGGTCAGACAGGGAACAACGAGCAGTACTTC.

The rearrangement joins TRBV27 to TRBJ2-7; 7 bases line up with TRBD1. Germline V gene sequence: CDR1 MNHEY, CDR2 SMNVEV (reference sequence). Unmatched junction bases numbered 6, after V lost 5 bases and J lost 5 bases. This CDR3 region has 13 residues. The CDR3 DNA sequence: TGTGCCAGCAGTCCTAAGGGGGCTCACGAGCAGTACTTC. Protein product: CASSPKGAHEQYF.

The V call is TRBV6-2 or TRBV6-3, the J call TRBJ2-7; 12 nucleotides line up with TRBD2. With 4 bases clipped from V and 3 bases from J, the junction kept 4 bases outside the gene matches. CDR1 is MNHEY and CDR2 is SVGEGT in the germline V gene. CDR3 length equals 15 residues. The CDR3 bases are TGTGCCAGCAGTTTGGGACTAGCGGGCGACTACGAGCAGTACTTC. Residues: CASSLGLAGDYEQYF.

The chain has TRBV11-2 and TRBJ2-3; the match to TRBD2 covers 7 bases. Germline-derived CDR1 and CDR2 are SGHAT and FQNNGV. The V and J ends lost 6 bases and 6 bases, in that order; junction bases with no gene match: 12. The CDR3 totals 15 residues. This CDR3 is CASRPISGPLDTQYF. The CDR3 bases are TGTGCCAGCAGACCAATTAGCGGGCCTCTGGATACGCAGTATTTT.

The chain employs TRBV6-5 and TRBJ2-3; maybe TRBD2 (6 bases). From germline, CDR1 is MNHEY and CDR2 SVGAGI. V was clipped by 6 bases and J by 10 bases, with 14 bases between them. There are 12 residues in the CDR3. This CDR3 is CASSPAGWAQYF. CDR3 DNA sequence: TGTGCCAGCAGCCCGGCGGGGTGGGCGCAGTATTTT.

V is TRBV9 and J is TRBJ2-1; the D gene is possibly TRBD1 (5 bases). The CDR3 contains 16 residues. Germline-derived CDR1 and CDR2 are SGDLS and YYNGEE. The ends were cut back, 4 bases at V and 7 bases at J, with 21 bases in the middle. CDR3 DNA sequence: TGTGCCAGCAGCCCCACACAGGTTTTATATGGGAATGAGCAGTTCTTC. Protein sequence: CASSPTQVLYGNEQFF.

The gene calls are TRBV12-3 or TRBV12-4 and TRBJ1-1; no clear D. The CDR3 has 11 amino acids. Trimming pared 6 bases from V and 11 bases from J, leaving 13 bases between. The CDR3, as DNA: TGTGCCAGCAGCACCCAGCTGAGGGCTTTCTTT. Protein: CASSTQLRAFF.

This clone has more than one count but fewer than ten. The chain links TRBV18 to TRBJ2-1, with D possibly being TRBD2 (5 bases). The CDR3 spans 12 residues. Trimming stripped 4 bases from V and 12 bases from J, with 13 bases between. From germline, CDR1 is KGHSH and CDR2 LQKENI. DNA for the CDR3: TGTGCCAGCTCACAACGGACTTCAGGGCAGTTCTTC. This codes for CASSQRTSGQFF.

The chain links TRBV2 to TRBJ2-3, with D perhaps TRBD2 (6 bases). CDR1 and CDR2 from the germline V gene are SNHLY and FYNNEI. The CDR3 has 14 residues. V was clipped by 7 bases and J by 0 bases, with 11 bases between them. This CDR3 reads CASKREESTDTQYF. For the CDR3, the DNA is TGTGCCAGCAAGAGGGAGGAGAGCACAGATACGCAGTATTTT.

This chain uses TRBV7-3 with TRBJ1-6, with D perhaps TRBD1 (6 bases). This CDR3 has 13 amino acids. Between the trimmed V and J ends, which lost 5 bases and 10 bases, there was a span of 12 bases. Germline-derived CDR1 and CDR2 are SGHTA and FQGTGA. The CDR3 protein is CASSPGRGSPLHF. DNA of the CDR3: TGTGCCAGCAGCCCTGGGAGGGGGTCACCCCTCCACTTT.

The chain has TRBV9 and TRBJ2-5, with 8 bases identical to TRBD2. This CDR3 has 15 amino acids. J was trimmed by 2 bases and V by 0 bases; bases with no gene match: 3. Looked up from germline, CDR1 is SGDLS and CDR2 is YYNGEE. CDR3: CASSVAAGVQETQYF. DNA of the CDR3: TGTGCCAGCAGCGTAGCAGCGGGGGTGCAAGAGACCCAGTACTTC.

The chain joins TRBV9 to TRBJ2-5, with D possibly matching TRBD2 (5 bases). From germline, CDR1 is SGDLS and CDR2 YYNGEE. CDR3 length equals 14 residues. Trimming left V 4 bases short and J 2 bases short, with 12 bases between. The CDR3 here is CASSLSLAQETQYF. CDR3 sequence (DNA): TGTGCCAGCAGCCTTAGTCTAGCACAAGAGACCCAGTACTTC.